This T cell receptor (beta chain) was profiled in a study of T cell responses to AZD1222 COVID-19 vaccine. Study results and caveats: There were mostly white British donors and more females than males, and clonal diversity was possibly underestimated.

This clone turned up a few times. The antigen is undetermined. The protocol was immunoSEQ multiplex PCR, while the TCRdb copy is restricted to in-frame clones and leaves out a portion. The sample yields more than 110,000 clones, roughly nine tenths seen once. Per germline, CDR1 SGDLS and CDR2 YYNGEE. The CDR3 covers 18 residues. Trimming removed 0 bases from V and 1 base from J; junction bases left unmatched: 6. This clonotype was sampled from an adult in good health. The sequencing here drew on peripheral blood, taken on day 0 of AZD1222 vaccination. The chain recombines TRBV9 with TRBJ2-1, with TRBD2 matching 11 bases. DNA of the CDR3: TGTGCCAGCAGCGTAGCTCTCGGGACTAGCGGTTCCTACAATGAGCAGTTCTTC. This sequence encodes CASSVALGTSGSYNEQFF.